This TCR beta chain comes out of a study of blood T cell repertoires in COVID-19. In the authors' methods: Counts of nucleated cells, estimated from reference gene primer amplification, were obtained. Assay: immunoSEQ multiplex PCR; the TCRdb copy retains only in-frame clones and omits some. The V and J calls and clone size are taken from that table; D and trimming were inferred from the DNA. The sample has about 280,000 clones, roughly 80% seen once. Categorization into cohorts depended on clinical history that participants reported. CDR1 and CDR2 from the germline V gene are SGHRS and YFSETQ. The CDR3 has 14 residues. Deletions cut 3 bases from V and 2 bases from J, with 11 bases between. This clone was found once.

Sample: PBMCs or T cells enriched from blood (not recorded which). The TCR originated in a man aged 40-49 years who had been exposed to COVID-19. V gene TRBV5-1 combines with J gene TRBJ1-1; possible D gene TRBD1, 5 bases. CDR3 bases: TGCGCCAGCAGCTGGGGCAGGGTAAACACTGAAGCTTTCTTT. It is translated as CASSWGRVNTEAFF.